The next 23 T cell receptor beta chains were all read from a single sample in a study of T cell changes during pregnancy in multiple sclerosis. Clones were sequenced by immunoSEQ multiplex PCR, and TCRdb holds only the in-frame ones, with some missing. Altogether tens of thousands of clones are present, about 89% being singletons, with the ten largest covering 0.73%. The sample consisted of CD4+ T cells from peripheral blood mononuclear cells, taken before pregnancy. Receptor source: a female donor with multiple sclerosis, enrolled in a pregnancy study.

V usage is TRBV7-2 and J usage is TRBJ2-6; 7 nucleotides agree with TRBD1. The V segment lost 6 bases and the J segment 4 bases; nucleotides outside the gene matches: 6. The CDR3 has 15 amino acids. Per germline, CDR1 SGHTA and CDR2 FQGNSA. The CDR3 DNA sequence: TGTGCCAGCAGACCTGACAGGGTGGGGGCCAACGTCCTGACTTTC. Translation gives CASRPDRVGANVLTF.

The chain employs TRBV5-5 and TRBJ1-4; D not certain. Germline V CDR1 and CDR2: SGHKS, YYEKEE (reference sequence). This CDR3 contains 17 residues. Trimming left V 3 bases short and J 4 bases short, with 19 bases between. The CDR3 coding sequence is TGTGCCAGCAGCTCATATGGTACCGGGTCCTATAATGAAAAACTGTTTTTT. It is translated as CASSSYGTGSYNEKLFF.

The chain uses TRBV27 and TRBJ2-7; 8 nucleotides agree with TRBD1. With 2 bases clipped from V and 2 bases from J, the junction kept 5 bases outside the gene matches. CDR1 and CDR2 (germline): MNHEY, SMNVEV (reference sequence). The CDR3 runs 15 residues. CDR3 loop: CASSLVGQGAYEQYF. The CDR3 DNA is TGTGCCAGCAGTTTAGTAGGACAGGGAGCCTACGAGCAGTACTTC.

As DNA, the CDR3 is TGTGCCAGCAGCTTGGTTGGGGCCATAACAGATACGCAGTATTTT. Protein sequence: CASSLVGAITDTQYF. The V gene is TRBV5-6, the J gene TRBJ2-3, with a possible D match to TRBD1 (5 bases). This CDR3 contains 15 residues. The V and J ends lost 0 bases and 3 bases respectively, with 11 bases between them. CDR1 SGHDT and CDR2 YYEEEE come from the germline V gene.

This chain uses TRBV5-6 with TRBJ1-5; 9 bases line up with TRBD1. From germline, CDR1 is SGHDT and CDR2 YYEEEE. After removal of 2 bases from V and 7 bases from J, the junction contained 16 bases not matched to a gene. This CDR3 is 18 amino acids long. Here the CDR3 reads CASSLGSQGQGYRQPQHF. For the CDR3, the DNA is TGTGCCAGCAGCTTAGGGAGTCAGGGACAGGGATATAGACAGCCCCAGCATTTT.

The CDR3 sequence: CASSPRDNTFYGYTF. The CDR3 DNA reads TGTGCCAGCAGCCCACGGGACAACACTTTCTATGGCTACACCTTC. J is TRBJ1-2 and V is TRBV9, with TRBD1 as a possible D gene (6 bases). CDR1 and CDR2 (germline): SGDLS, YYNGEE. The V and J ends lost 4 bases and 4 bases respectively, with 17 bases between them. The CDR3 runs 15 residues.

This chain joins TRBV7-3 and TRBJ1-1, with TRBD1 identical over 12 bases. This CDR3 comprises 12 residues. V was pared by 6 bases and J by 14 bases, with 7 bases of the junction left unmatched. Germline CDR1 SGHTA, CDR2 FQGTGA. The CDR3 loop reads CASSSPGQGAFF. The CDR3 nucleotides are TGTGCCAGCAGTTCGCCGGGACAGGGGGCATTCTTT.

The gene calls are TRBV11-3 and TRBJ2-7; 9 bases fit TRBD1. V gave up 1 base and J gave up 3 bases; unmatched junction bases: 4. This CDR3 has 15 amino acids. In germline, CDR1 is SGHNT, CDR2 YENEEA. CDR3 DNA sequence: TGTGCCAGCAGCTTAGGGGGGACAGGGCTCTACGAGCAGTACTTC. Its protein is CASSLGGTGLYEQYF.

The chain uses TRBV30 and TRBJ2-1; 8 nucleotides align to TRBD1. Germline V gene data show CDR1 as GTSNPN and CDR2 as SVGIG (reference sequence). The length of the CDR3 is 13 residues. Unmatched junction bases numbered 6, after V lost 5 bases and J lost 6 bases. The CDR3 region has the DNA TGTGCCTGGGGTCAGGGGGCCGGCAATGAGCAGTTCTTC. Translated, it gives CAWGQGAGNEQFF.

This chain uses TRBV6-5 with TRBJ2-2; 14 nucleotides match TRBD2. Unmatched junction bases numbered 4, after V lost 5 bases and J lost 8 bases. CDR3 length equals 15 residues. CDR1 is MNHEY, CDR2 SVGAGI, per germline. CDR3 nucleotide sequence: TGTGCCAGCAGTCCGGGGACTAGCGGGAGAGGGGAGCTGTTTTTT. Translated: CASSPGTSGRGELFF.

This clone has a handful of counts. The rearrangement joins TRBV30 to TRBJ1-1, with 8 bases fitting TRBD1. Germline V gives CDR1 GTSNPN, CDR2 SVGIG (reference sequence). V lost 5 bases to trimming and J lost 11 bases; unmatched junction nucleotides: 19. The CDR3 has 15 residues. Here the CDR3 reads CAWDSPGTGRGWAFF. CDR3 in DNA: TGTGCCTGGGATTCCCCCGGGACAGGTCGAGGTTGGGCTTTCTTT. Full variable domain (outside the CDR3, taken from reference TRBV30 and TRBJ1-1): SQTIHQWPATLVQPVGSPLSLECTVEGTSNPNLYWYRQAAGRGLQLLFYSVGIGQISSEVPQNLSASRPQDRQFILSSKKLLLSDSGFYLCAWDSPGTGRGWAFFGQGTRLTVV.

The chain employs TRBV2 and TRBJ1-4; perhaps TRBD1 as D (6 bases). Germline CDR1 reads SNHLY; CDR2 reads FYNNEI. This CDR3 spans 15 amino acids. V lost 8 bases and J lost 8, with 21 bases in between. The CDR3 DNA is TGTGCCAGCTACCGAACGACAGGATTTAGGGAAAAACTGTTTTTT. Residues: CASYRTTGFREKLFF. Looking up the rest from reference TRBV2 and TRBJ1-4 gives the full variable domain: EPEVTQTPSHQVTQMGQEVILRCVPISNHLYFYWYRQILGQKVEFLVSFYNNEISEKSEIFDDQFSVERPDGSNFTLKIRSTKLEDSAMYFCASYRTTGFREKLFFGSGTQLSVL.

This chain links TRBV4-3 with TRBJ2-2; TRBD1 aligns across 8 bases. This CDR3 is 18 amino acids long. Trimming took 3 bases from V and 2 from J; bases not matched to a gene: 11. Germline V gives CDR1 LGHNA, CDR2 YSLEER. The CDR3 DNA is TGCGCCAGCAGCCACCAATCACCGGGGACAGGAAACACCGGGGAGCTGTTTTTT. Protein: CASSHQSPGTGNTGELFF.

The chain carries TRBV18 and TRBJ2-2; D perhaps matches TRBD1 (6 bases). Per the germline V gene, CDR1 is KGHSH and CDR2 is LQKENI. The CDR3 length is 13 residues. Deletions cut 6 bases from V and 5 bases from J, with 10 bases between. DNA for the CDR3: TGTGCCAGCTCGACGGACAGAACCGGGGAGCTGTTTTTT. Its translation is CASSTDRTGELFF.

CDR3 DNA sequence: TGTGCCAGTAGTAACCAGGGGGTTAGGGATGGAGCTTTCTTT. It is translated as CASSNQGVRDGAFF. This chain links TRBV19 with TRBJ1-1; TRBD1 aligns across 7 bases. The junction had 12 bases not matched to a gene; V was cut back by 4 bases and J by 10 bases. This CDR3 region has 14 residues. Germline CDR1 reads LNHDA; CDR2 reads SQIVND (reference sequence).

This CDR3 is CASSLQGVIRELFF. CDR3 coding DNA: TGTGCCAGCAGCTTACAGGGGGTAATAAGGGAGCTGTTTTTT. V is TRBV7-8 and J is TRBJ2-2; 7 bases match TRBD1. CDR3 length: 14 residues. The V segment lost 2 bases and the J segment 9 bases; nucleotides outside the gene matches: 6. In germline, CDR1 is SGHVS, CDR2 FQNEAQ.

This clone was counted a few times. The CDR3 protein is CASSLPGLTGELFF. As DNA, the CDR3 is TGTGCCAGCAGCTTGCCGGGACTCACCGGGGAGCTGTTTTTT. The chain carries TRBV5-4 and TRBJ2-2, with TRBD2 as a possible D gene (6 bases). The germline V and J ends were trimmed by 1 base and 4 bases, with 8 bases remaining between them. Per germline, CDR1 SGHNT and CDR2 YYREEE (reference sequence). The CDR3 totals 14 residues.

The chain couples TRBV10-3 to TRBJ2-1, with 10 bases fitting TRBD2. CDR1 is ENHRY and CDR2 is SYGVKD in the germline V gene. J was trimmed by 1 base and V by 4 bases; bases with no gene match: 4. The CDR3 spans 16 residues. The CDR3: CAISVQRGGSYNEQFF. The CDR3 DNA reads TGTGCCATCAGTGTCCAGCGGGGGGGGTCCTACAATGAGCAGTTCTTC.

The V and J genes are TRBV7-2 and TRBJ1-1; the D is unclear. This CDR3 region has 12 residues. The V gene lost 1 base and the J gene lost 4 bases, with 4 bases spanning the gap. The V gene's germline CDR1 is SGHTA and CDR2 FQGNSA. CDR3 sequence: CASSLVRTEAFF. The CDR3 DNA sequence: TGTGCCAGCAGCTTAGTCCGCACTGAAGCTTTCTTT.

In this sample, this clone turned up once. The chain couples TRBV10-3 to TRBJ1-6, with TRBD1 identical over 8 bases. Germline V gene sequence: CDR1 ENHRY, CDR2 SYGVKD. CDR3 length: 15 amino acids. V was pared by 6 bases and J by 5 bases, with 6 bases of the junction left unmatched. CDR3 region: CAIRGQATDNSPLHF. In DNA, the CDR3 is TGTGCCATCAGGGGACAGGCCACGGATAATTCACCCCTCCACTTT.

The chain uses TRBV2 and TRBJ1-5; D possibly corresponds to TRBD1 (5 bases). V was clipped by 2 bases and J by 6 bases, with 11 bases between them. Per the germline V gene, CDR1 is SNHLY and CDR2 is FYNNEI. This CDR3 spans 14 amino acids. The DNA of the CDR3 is TGTGCCAGCAGTGAATTTGGGGCAGGTCAGCCCCAGCATTTT. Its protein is CASSEFGAGQPQHF.

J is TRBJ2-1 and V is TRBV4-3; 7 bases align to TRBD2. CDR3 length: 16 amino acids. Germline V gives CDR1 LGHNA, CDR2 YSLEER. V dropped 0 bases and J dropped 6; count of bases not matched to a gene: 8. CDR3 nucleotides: TGCGCCAGCAGCCAAGAGTACGGCGGGGGAGCCAATGAGCAGTTCTTC. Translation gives CASSQEYGGGANEQFF.

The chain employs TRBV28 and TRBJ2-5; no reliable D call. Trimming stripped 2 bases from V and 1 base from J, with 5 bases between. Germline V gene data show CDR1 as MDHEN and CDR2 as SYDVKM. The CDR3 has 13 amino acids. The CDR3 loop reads CASSLVSQETQYF. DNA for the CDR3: TGTGCCAGCAGTTTAGTCTCCCAAGAGACCCAGTACTTC.